The 5 T cell receptor beta chains reported below all come from one sample, sequenced in a study of blood T cell repertoires in COVID-19. Generated by immunoSEQ multiplex PCR, the TCRdb table keeps only in-frame clones and is missing some. This repertoire shows around 260,000 clones, 88% found once; its top ten account for approximately 3.7%. The sequenced material came from peripheral blood. The receptors come from a man aged 55 to 70 who had recovered from COVID-19.

V gene TRBV13 combines with J gene TRBJ2-7; perhaps TRBD1 as D (6 bases). This CDR3 region has 13 residues. Germline CDR1 and CDR2: PRHDT and FYEKMQ (reference sequence). With 5 bases removed from V and 0 bases from J, the gap between germline ends came to 8 bases. CDR3: CASSKDSSYEQYF. The CDR3, as DNA: TGTGCCAGCAGCAAGGACAGCTCCTACGAGCAGTACTTC. Using reference TRBV13 and TRBJ2-7 for the parts outside the CDR3, the full variable domain is AAGVIQSPRHLIKEKRETATLKCYPIPRHDTVYWYQQGPGQDPQFLISFYEKMQSDKGSIPDRFSAQQFSDYHSELNMSSLELGDSALYFCASSKDSSYEQYFGPGTRLTVT.

The CDR3 sequence is CASSLSGSAPYEQYF. The CDR3 DNA follows: TGTGCCAGCAGCTTAAGTGGGAGCGCCCCCTACGAGCAGTACTTC. The J gene is TRBJ2-7, the V gene TRBV7-9, with D tentatively TRBD2 (5 bases). The V end was cut by 2 bases, the J end by 2 bases, with 13 bases between. There are 15 residues in the CDR3. Germline loops: CDR1 SEHNR, CDR2 FQNEAQ (reference sequence).

The chain joins TRBV9 to TRBJ2-7; tentative D call: TRBD1 (5 bases). V lost 3 bases, J lost 5 bases, and 12 bases lay in between. There are 13 residues in the CDR3. Germline V gene data show CDR1 as SGDLS and CDR2 as YYNGEE. In DNA form, the CDR3 reads TGTGCCAGCAGCGCTGGGGCCGGTGACGAGCAGTACTTC. Translation gives CASSAGAGDEQYF.

The gene calls are TRBV7-2 and TRBJ1-2; TRBD1 matches at 8 bases. In germline, CDR1 is SGHTA, CDR2 FQGNSA. The CDR3 runs 17 residues. The J segment lost 1 base and the V segment lost 2 bases, leaving 9 bases of the junction unmatched. The CDR3 sequence is CASSLYGTGSRNYGYTF. CDR3 sequence (DNA): TGTGCCAGCAGCTTATACGGGACAGGTAGTCGTAACTATGGCTACACCTTC.

V usage is TRBV6-5 and J usage is TRBJ1-1; unclear D gene. Per germline, CDR1 MNHEY and CDR2 SVGAGI. The CDR3 contains 14 residues. Trimming left V 6 bases short and J 2 bases short, with 13 bases between. The CDR3 loop is CASRSGTLNTEAFF. The CDR3 DNA is TGTGCCAGCAGGTCAGGAACCCTAAACACTGAAGCTTTCTTT.